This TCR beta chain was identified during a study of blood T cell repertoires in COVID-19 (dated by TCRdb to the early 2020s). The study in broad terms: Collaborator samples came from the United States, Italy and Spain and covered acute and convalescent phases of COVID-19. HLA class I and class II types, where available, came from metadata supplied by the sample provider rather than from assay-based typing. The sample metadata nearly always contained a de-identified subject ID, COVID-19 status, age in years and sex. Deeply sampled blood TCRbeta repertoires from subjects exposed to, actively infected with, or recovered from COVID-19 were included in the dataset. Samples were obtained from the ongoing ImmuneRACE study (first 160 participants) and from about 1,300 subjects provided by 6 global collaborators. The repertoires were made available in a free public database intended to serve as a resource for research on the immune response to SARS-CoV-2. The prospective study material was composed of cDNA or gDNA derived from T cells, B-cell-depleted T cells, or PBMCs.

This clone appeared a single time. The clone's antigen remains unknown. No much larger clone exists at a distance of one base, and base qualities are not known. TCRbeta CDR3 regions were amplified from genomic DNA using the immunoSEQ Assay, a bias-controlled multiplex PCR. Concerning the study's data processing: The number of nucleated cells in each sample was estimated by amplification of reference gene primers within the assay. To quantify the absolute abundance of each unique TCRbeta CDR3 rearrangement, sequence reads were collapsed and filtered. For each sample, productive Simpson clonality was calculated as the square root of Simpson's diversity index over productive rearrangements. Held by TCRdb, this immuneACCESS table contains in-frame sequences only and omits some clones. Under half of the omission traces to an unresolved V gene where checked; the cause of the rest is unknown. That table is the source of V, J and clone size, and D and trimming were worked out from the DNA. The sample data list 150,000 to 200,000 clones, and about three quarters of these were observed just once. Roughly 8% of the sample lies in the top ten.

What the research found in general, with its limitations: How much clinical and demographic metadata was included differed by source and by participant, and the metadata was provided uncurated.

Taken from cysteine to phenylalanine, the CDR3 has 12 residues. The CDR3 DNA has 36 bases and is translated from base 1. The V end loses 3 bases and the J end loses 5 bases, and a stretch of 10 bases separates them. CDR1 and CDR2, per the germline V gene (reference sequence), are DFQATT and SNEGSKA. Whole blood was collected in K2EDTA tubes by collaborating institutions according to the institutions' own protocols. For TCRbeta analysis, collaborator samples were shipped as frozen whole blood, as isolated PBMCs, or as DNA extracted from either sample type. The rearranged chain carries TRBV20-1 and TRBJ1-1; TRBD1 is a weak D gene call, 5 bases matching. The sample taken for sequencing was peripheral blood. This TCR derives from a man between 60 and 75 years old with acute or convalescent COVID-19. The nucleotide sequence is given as TGCAGTGCTAGTGAGGGGCAAACTGAAGCTTTCTTT. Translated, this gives CSASEGQTEAFF.